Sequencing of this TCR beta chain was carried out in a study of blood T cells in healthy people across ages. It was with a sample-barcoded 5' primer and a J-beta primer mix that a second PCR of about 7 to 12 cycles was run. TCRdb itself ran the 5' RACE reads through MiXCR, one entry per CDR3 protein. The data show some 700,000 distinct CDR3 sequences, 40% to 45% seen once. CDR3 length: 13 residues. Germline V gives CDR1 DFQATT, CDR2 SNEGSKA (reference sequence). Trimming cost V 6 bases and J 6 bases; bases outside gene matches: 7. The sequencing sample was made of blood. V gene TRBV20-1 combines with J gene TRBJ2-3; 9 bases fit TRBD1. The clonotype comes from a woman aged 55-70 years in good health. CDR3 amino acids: CSATGTGMDTQYF. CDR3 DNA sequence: TGCAGTGCCACCGGGACAGGGATGGATACGCAGTATTTT.